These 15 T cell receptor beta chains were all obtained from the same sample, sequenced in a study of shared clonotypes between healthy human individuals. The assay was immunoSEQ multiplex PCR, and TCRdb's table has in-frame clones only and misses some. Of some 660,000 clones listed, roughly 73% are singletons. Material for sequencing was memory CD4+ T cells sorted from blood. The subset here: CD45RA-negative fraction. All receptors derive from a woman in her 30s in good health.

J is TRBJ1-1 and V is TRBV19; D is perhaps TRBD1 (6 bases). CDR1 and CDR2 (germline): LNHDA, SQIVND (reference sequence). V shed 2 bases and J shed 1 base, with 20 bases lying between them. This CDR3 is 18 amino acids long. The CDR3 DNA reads TGTGCCAGTAGTATATCTTCCAGGGGCCGTGACCAGAACACTGAAGCTTTCTTT. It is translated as CASSISSRGRDQNTEAFF.

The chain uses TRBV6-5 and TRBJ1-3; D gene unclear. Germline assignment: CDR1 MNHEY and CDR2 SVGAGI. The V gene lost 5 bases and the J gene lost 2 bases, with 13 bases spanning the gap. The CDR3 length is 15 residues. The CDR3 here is CASSLSTATGNTIYF. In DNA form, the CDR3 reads TGTGCCAGCAGTCTTTCCACCGCCACTGGAAACACCATATATTTT.

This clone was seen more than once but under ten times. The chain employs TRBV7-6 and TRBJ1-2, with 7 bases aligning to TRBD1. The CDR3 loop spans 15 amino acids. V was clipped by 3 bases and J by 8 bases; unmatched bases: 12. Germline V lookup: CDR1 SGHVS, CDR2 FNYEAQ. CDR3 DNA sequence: TGTGCCAGCAGCTTGCCCGGGACAGATAGTGGGGGCTACACCTTC. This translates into CASSLPGTDSGGYTF.

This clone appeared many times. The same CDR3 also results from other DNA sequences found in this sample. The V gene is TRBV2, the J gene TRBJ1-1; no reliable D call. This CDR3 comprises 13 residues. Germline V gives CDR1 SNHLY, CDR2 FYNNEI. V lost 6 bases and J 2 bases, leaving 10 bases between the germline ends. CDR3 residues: CASSGDLNTEAFF. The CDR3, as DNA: TGTGCCAGCAGCGGGGATCTAAACACTGAAGCTTTCTTT.

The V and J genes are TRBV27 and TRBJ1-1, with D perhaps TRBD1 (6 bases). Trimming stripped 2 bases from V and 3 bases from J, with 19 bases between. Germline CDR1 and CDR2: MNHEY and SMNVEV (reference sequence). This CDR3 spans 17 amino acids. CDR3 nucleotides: TGTGCCAGCAGTTTAAACCGAGGGACATACGATTACACTGAAGCTTTCTTT. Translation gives CASSLNRGTYDYTEAFF.

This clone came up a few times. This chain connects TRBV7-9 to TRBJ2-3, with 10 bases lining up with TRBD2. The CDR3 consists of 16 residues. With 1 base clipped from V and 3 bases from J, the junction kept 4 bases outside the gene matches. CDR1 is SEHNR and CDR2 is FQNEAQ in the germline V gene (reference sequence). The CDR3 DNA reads TGTGCCAGCAGCTTAGGCAGCGGGAGGGCGACAGATACGCAGTATTTT. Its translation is CASSLGSGRATDTQYF.

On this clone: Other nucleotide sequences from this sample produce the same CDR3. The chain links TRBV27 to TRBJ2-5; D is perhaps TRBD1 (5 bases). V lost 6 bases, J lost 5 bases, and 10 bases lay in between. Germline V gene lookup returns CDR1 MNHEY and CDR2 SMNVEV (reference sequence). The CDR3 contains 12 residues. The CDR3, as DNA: TGTGCCAGCAGGCGACCAGGGGAGACCCAGTACTTC. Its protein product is CASRRPGETQYF.

This chain's CDR3 is CASSLGASGSSGEQFF. The CDR3 DNA reads as TGTGCCAGCAGCTTAGGGGCTAGCGGGAGTAGTGGTGAGCAGTTCTTC. The chain links TRBV11-3 to TRBJ2-1, with 10 bases identical to TRBD2. V gave up 1 base and J gave up 9 bases; unmatched junction bases: 9. Germline loops: CDR1 SGHNT, CDR2 YENEEA. This CDR3 contains 16 residues.

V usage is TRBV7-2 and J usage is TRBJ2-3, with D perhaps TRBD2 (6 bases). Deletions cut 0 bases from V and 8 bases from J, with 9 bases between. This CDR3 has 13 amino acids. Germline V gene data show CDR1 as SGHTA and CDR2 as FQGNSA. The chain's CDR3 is CASSLAGTGTQYF. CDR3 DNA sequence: TGTGCCAGCAGCTTAGCCGGGACTGGTACGCAGTATTTT.

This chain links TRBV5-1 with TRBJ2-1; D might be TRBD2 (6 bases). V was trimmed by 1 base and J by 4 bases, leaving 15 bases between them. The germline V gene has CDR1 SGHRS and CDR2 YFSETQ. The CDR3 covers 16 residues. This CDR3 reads CASSLSTGEGYNEQFF. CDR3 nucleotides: TGCGCCAGCAGCTTGTCCACGGGAGAGGGGTACAATGAGCAGTTCTTC.

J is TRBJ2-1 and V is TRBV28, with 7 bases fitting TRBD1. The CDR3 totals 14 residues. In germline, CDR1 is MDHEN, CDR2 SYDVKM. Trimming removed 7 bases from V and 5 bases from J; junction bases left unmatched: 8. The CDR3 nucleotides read TGTGCCAGCACCCTACCGACAGGGCACAATGAGCAGTTCTTC. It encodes CASTLPTGHNEQFF.

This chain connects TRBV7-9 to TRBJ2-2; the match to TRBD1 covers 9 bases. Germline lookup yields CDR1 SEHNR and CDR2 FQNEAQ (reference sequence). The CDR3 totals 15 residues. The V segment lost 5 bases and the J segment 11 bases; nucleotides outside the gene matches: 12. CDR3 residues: CASSHWTGVGGELFF. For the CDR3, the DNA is TGTGCCAGCAGCCATTGGACAGGGGTTGGTGGAGAGCTGTTTTTT.

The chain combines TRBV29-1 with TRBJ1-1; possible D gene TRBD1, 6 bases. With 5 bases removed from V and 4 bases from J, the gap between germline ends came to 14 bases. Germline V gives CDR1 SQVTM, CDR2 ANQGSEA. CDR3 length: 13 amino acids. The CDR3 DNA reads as TGCAGCGTTACCCAGGGAGGGGGCACTGAAGCTTTCTTT. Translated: CSVTQGGGTEAFF.

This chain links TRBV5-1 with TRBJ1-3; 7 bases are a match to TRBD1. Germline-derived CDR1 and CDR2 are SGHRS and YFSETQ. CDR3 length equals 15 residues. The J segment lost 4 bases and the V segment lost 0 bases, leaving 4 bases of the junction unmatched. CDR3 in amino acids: CASSLDSGQGNTIYF. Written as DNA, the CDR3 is TGCGCCAGCAGCTTGGACTCGGGACAGGGAAACACCATATATTTT.

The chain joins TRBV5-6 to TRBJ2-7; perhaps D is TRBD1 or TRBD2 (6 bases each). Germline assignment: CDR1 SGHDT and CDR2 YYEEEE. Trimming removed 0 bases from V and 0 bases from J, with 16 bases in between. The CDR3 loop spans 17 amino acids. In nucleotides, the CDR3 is TGTGCCAGCAGCTTGGTGGGGGGCCGCCGGAGCTCCTACGAGCAGTACTTC. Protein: CASSLVGGRRSSYEQYF.